Described below is a single T cell receptor beta chain sequence and its context. Its antigen is unknown. CDR1 SGDLS and CDR2 YYNGEE come from the germline V gene. This CDR3 spans 15 amino acids. Preparation of TRB cDNA libraries relied on 5' RACE carrying UMI labels. TCRdb re-called the 5' RACE reads; every CDR3 protein appears as one record, without DNA. The listing records about 130,000 distinct CDR3 sequences. The sample belongs to a study of CXCR3-negative and CXCR3-positive naive CD8 T cells. About the research overall: Overall TRB read output was 120 million to 150 million, and each library contained about 1.5 +/- 0.3 million reads.

Naivety in CD8+ T cells corresponded to a CD45RO-CCR7+CD27+CD95- phenotype. Study findings and constraints: In naive cells, CXCR3-negative and CXCR3-positive subsets had similar TRBV-TRBJ usage; memory cells differed. TRB CDR3 hydrophobicity was greater in CXCR3-positive naive cells than in CXCR3-negative naive cells.

This TCR was sampled from a human donor in good health. Some clones in this sample may be carry-over from other donors' samples. The sample comprised naive CXCR3+ CD8+ T cells from blood. The subset here: CD45RO-CCR7+CD27+CD95- naive CD8+ T cells expressing CXCR3 (TNR3+). The rearrangement joins TRBV9 to TRBJ2-2; absent DNA, TCRdb's TRBD2 call cannot be checked. The CDR3 is CASSSTPGLRGELFF.